These 26 T cell receptor beta chains came from one sample sequenced in a study of CD8+ T cells in alopecia areata. Treatment denoted: oral pan-JAK inhibitor, 5-10 mg twice daily. Following RNA extraction, reverse transcription yielded cDNA that acted as the sequencing template. Sequencing was performed with immunoSEQ multiplex PCR; in TCRdb, only in-frame clones are kept and a portion is missing. The table lists 150,000 to 200,000 clones, approximately 59% of them singletons. The starting material was CD4+ T cells sorted from blood, obtained at week 56, from a patient treated with tofacitinib. The origin of the receptors is a human donor with alopecia areata.

A single count supports this clone. The chain links TRBV7-9 to TRBJ2-5, with D possibly being TRBD1 (6 bases). CDR3 length equals 14 residues. Trimming left V 3 bases short and J 3 bases short, with 11 bases between. Per the germline V gene, CDR1 is SEHNR and CDR2 is FQNEAQ (reference sequence). The CDR3 here is CASSFTGTKETQYF. In DNA, the CDR3 is TGTGCCAGCAGCTTTACGGGGACAAAAGAGACCCAGTACTTC. The variable domain in full, with the rest retrieved from reference TRBV7-9 and TRBJ2-5, is DTGVSQNPRHKITKRGQNVTFRCDPISEHNRLYWYRQTLGQGPEFLTYFQNEAQLEKSRLLSDRFSAERPKGSFSTLEIQRTEQGDSAMYLCASSFTGTKETQYFGPGTRLLVL.

The chain combines TRBV27 with TRBJ1-2; 9 bases agree with TRBD1. CDR3 size: 13 residues. V trimming: 6 bases; J trimming: 11 bases; junction bases outside the gene matches: 10. The germline CDR1 and CDR2 sequences are MNHEY and SMNVEV (reference sequence). CDR3 in DNA: TGTGCCAGCAGGACCTCCGGGACAGGGACTTACACCTTC. It codes for CASRTSGTGTYTF.

The chain carries TRBV7-3 and TRBJ2-3; maybe TRBD1 (6 bases). CDR3 length equals 15 residues. Trimming took 2 bases from V and 3 from J, leaving 12 bases between them. Germline CDR1 is SGHTA and CDR2 is FQGTGA. CDR3 coding DNA: TGTGCCAGCAGCTTACTGGGGGCGCCGACAGATACGCAGTATTTT. Translation: CASSLLGAPTDTQYF.

The table lists this clone with a few counts. The chain combines TRBV5-1 with TRBJ2-5; the match to TRBD2 covers 8 bases. CDR1 SGHRS and CDR2 YFSETQ come from the germline V gene. The V segment lost 5 bases and the J segment 1 base; nucleotides outside the gene matches: 4. The CDR3 extends over 14 amino acids. The CDR3 protein is CASRSAGVQETQYF. The CDR3 region has the DNA TGCGCCAGCAGGTCAGCGGGGGTCCAAGAGACCCAGTACTTC. Full variable domain (missing parts from reference TRBV5-1 and TRBJ2-5): KAGVTQTPRYLIKTRGQQVTLSCSPISGHRSVSWYQQTPGQGLQFLFEYFSETQRNKGNFPGRFSGRQFSNSRSEMNVSTLELGDSALYLCASRSAGVQETQYFGPGTRLLVL.

This sequence joins TRBV16 and TRBJ2-2, with 7 bases lining up with TRBD1. CDR1 and CDR2 (germline): KGHSY, FQNENV. CDR3 size: 14 residues. The V segment lost 9 bases and the J segment 4 bases; nucleotides outside the gene matches: 8. The CDR3 here is CASNRDSITGELFF. CDR3 in DNA: TGTGCCAGTAACCGGGACAGCATCACCGGGGAGCTGTTTTTT.

The gene calls are TRBV25-1 and TRBJ1-1; tentative D call: TRBD1 (6 bases). Germline lookup yields CDR1 MGHDK and CDR2 SYGVNS. This CDR3 has 15 amino acids. Trimming took off 2 bases at V and 2 bases at J, with 12 bases between the two ends. The CDR3 nucleotides read TGTGCCAGCAGTGAAGTAACGGGACATAACACTGAAGCTTTCTTT. As protein: CASSEVTGHNTEAFF.

This clone was recorded many times. V is TRBV30 and J is TRBJ2-7, with a possible D match to TRBD1 (5 bases). Trimming shortened V by 4 bases and J by 2 bases, and 9 bases separated the two germline ends. Germline CDR1 is GTSNPN and CDR2 is SVGIG (reference sequence). The CDR3 contains 12 residues. The CDR3 DNA is TGTGCCTGGAATCGACAGCCCTACGAGCAGTACTTC. Encoded protein: CAWNRQPYEQYF.

This clone has only a few counts. V is TRBV29-1 and J is TRBJ2-1; no firm D call. V lost 5 bases, J lost 9 bases, and 23 bases lay in between. Germline assignment: CDR1 SQVTM and CDR2 ANQGSEA. The CDR3 covers 15 residues. In nucleotides, the CDR3 is TGCAGCGTTAGTTTCACGGTCTGGACCTCGGGTGAGCAGTTCTTC. Its protein is CSVSFTVWTSGEQFF.

The chain has TRBV27 and TRBJ1-5; TRBD1 matches at 9 bases. The CDR3 runs 15 residues. The germline gives CDR1 MNHEY, CDR2 SMNVEV (reference sequence). Losses at the gene ends were 3 bases for V and 6 bases for J; bases not matched to a gene: 6. The CDR3 protein is CASSLGTGGGQPQHF. In nucleotides, the CDR3 is TGTGCCAGCAGTTTGGGTACAGGGGGCGGTCAGCCCCAGCATTTT.

The rearrangement uses TRBV29-1 and TRBJ1-1, with D hard to call. The V and J ends lost 8 bases and 3 bases respectively, with 16 bases between them. The CDR3 runs to 13 residues. Germline CDR1 and CDR2: SQVTM and ANQGSEA. DNA of the CDR3: TGCAGCACTCAAGATCAGACTTACACTGAAGCTTTCTTT. Protein: CSTQDQTYTEAFF.

The gene calls are TRBV18 and TRBJ2-7; 9 bases are a match to TRBD1. The germline V gene has CDR1 KGHSH and CDR2 LQKENI. The ends lost 2 bases at V and 5 bases at J; junction bases unmatched: 4. The CDR3 loop spans 14 amino acids. The CDR3 coding sequence is TGTGCCAGCTCACCAAGGGACAGGGAGGACGAGCAGTACTTC. Residues: CASSPRDREDEQYF.

In its sample, this clone was seen a few times. The genes are TRBV29-1 and TRBJ1-1; no firm D call. V was pared by 1 base and J by 5 bases, with 11 bases between. The CDR3 runs to 13 residues. CDR1 is SQVTM and CDR2 is ANQGSEA in the germline V gene. CDR3 in amino acids: CSVEGQARTEAFF. CDR3 bases: TGCAGCGTTGAAGGCCAGGCGAGGACTGAAGCTTTCTTT.

The chain uses TRBV7-2 and TRBJ1-5; a weak D match, TRBD1 (5 bases). The CDR3 is made up of 14 amino acids. The V and J ends lost 4 bases and 7 bases respectively, with 14 bases between them. Germline V gene data show CDR1 as SGHTA and CDR2 as FQGNSA. CDR3 loop: CASSSYRGGQPQHF. The DNA of the CDR3 is TGTGCCAGCAGCTCCTATCGGGGCGGGCAGCCCCAGCATTTT.

This chain connects TRBV6-5 to TRBJ1-6; 7 bases align to TRBD1. Germline V lookup: CDR1 MNHEY, CDR2 SVGAGI. With 7 bases clipped from V and 8 bases from J, the junction kept 5 bases outside the gene matches. This CDR3 region has 13 residues. CDR3 bases: TGTGCCAGCACCCGGACAGGCGATTCACCCCTCCACTTT. This encodes CASTRTGDSPLHF.

V is TRBV9 and J is TRBJ2-1; no reliable D call. Germline loops: CDR1 SGDLS, CDR2 YYNGEE. V was pared by 0 bases and J by 5 bases, with 0 bases between. CDR3 length equals 11 residues. The CDR3 region has the DNA TGTGCCAGCAGCGTAGACAATGAGCAGTTCTTC. It encodes CASSVDNEQFF.

The chain recombines TRBV23-1 with TRBJ2-1; 10 bases fit TRBD1. TRBV23-1 belongs to the ORF category, with a function that is uncertain. CDR3 length: 14 residues. The V segment lost 5 bases and the J segment 5 bases; nucleotides outside the gene matches: 3. Here the CDR3 DNA reads TGCGCCAGCAGTAGAGGACAGGGGGACAATGAGCAGTTCTTC. This encodes CASSRGQGDNEQFF.

The rearrangement joins TRBV29-1 to TRBJ1-2; no firm D call. Germline V gene sequence: CDR1 SQVTM, CDR2 ANQGSEA. The CDR3 spans 11 residues. The germline V and J ends were trimmed by 5 bases and 4 bases, with 8 bases remaining between them. The DNA of the CDR3 is TGCAGCGTTTTGGCAGCCTATGGCTACACCTTC. Its protein product is CSVLAAYGYTF. Combining the CDR3 with reference TRBV29-1 and TRBJ1-2 gives the whole variable domain SAVISQKPSRDICQRGTSLTIQCQVDSQVTMMFWYRQQPGQSLTLIATANQGSEATYESGFVIDKFPISRPNLTFSTLTVSNMSPEDSSIYLCSVLAAYGYTFGSGTRLTVV.

V usage is TRBV27 and J usage is TRBJ2-7; 7 bases are shared with TRBD1. Germline V lookup: CDR1 MNHEY, CDR2 SMNVEV (reference sequence). There are 15 residues in the CDR3. Trimming cost V 6 bases and J 0 bases; bases outside gene matches: 8. The CDR3 region has the DNA TGTGCCAGCAGAACAACAGGGGTGGGCTCCTACGAGCAGTACTTC. The encoded protein is CASRTTGVGSYEQYF.

This clone appeared a few times. The V call is TRBV5-1, the J call TRBJ2-7; no definite D call. Germline CDR1 reads SGHRS; CDR2 reads YFSETQ. This CDR3 has 13 residues. Trimming took off 2 bases at V and 0 bases at J, with 6 bases between the two ends. The CDR3 spells CASSLTGSYEQYF. DNA for the CDR3: TGCGCCAGCAGCTTAACGGGCTCCTACGAGCAGTACTTC.

CDR3 nucleotide sequence: TGTGCCAGCAGAACCCCGGGGAGGTCGTACGAGCAGTACTTC. Amino acids: CASRTPGRSYEQYF. The chain employs TRBV2 and TRBJ2-7; D possibly corresponds to TRBD2 (6 bases). The germline V gene has CDR1 SNHLY and CDR2 FYNNEI. The CDR3 has 14 amino acids. With 6 bases removed from V and 4 bases from J, the gap between germline ends came to 16 bases. The full variable domain, with the rest looked up from reference TRBV2 and TRBJ2-7, is EPEVTQTPSHQVTQMGQEVILRCVPISNHLYFYWYRQILGQKVEFLVSFYNNEISEKSEIFDDQFSVERPDGSNFTLKIRSTKLEDSAMYFCASRTPGRSYEQYFGPGTRLTVT.

The chain couples TRBV29-1 to TRBJ2-1; D is unresolved. Germline CDR1 SQVTM, CDR2 ANQGSEA. The CDR3 has 14 residues. V was cut by 6 bases and J by 0 bases, with 12 bases left in between. The CDR3 DNA reads as TGCAGCGTCGGACGCATTTCCTCCTACAATGAGCAGTTCTTC. Translating it yields CSVGRISSYNEQFF.

This rearrangement joins TRBV11-3 to TRBJ1-2, with 8 bases matching TRBD1. The CDR3 is 15 residues long. Germline V gene data show CDR1 as SGHNT and CDR2 as YENEEA. J gave up 7 bases and V 5 bases, and 12 bases lay outside the gene matches. This CDR3 is CASSHLGQGIAGYTF. The CDR3 region has the DNA TGTGCCAGCAGCCACCTCGGACAGGGAATCGCTGGCTACACCTTC.

Only a few counts were recorded for this clone. The chain carries TRBV7-8 and TRBJ1-2; perhaps TRBD1 as D (6 bases). Looked up from germline, CDR1 is SGHVS and CDR2 is FQNEAQ. This CDR3 spans 15 amino acids. V lost 6 bases to trimming and J lost 4 bases, with 18 bases between them. CDR3 in DNA: TGTGCCAGCAGGCCCGGGACATTCATGAGCTATGGCTACACCTTC. Protein: CASRPGTFMSYGYTF.

This chain joins TRBV4-1 and TRBJ2-1; D unclear. Per germline, CDR1 MGHRA and CDR2 YSYEKL. Trimming took 4 bases from V and 5 from J, leaving 3 bases between them. This CDR3 has 11 residues. The CDR3 is CASSRHNEQFF. CDR3 nucleotide sequence: TGCGCCAGCAGCCGCCACAATGAGCAGTTCTTC.

This clone was picked up a small number of times. This chain joins TRBV7-9 and TRBJ2-2; D is unresolved. Trimming cost V 6 bases and J 0 bases, with 8 bases left between them. The CDR3 is 14 amino acids. Germline V gene sequence: CDR1 SEHNR, CDR2 FQNEAQ (reference sequence). The CDR3 loop is CASRRSANTGELFF. CDR3 nucleotides: TGTGCCAGCAGAAGGTCGGCGAACACCGGGGAGCTGTTTTTT.

The chain has TRBV6-1 and TRBJ2-5, with 10 bases matching TRBD1. The V gene end was trimmed by 6 bases and the J gene end by 11 bases; junction bases not matched to a gene: 12. The CDR3 runs to 14 residues. The germline gives CDR1 MNHNS, CDR2 SASEGT. The CDR3 reads CASRTRTGGDPQYF. The CDR3 coding sequence is TGTGCCAGCAGAACTCGGACAGGGGGTGATCCTCAGTACTTC.